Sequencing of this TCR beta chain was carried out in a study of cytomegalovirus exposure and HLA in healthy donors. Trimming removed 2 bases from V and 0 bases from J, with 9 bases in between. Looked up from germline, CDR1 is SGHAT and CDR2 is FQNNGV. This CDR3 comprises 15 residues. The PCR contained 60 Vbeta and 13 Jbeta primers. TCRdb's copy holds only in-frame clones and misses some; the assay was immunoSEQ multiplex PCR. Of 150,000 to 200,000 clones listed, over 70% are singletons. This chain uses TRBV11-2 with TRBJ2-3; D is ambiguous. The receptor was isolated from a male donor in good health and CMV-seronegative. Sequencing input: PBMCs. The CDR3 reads CASSLLRASTDTQYF. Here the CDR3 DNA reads TGTGCCAGCAGCTTACTACGCGCAAGCACAGATACGCAGTATTTT.